These 5 T cell receptor beta chains came from one sample sequenced in a study of T cell changes during pregnancy in multiple sclerosis. Sequencing was performed with immunoSEQ multiplex PCR; in TCRdb, only in-frame clones are kept and a portion is missing. The sample includes about 77,000 clones, 90% to 95% seen only once; the top ten take just over 2.5%. The starting material was peripheral blood, obtained after pregnancy. Every receptor here comes from a female donor in good health, enrolled as a control in a pregnancy study.

This clone was counted a single time. The V gene is TRBV7-3, the J gene TRBJ1-3; D uncertain. With 5 bases removed from V and 4 bases from J, the gap between germline ends came to 9 bases. Germline CDR1 is SGHTA and CDR2 is FQGTGA. The CDR3 has 13 amino acids. In DNA form, the CDR3 reads TGTGCCAGCAGCATGGGGAGCGGAAACACCATATATTTT. Translation gives CASSMGSGNTIYF.

The chain combines TRBV11-2 with TRBJ2-2; D may be TRBD1 (6 bases). CDR3 length: 16 residues. The ends were cut back, 1 base at V and 4 bases at J, with 13 bases in the middle. Germline V gives CDR1 SGHAT, CDR2 FQNNGV. This chain's CDR3 is CASSLVQGAITGELFF. For the CDR3, the DNA is TGTGCCAGCAGCTTAGTACAGGGTGCAATCACCGGGGAGCTGTTTTTT. The whole variable domain, filled in from reference TRBV11-2 and TRBJ2-2, reads EAGVAQSPRYKIIEKRQSVAFWCNPISGHATLYWYQQILGQGPKLLIQFQNNGVVDDSQLPKDRFSAERLKGVDSTLKIQPAKLEDSAVYLCASSLVQGAITGELFFGEGSRLTVL.

The genes are TRBV7-2 and TRBJ2-1, with TRBD2 identical over 7 bases. Trimming removed 5 bases from V and 3 bases from J; junction bases left unmatched: 4. CDR1 is SGHTA, CDR2 FQGNSA, per germline. The CDR3 is 14 amino acids. CDR3 nucleotides: TGTGCCAGCAGCCCTACTAGCGACTACAATGAGCAGTTCTTC. As protein: CASSPTSDYNEQFF.

The chain recombines TRBV29-1 with TRBJ1-2; 9 bases map to TRBD1. Germline V gene sequence: CDR1 SQVTM, CDR2 ANQGSEA. This CDR3 is built from 14 residues. Trimming at V came to 4 bases and at J to 1 base, leaving 4 bases not matched to a gene. The CDR3 spells CSVAGQGGNYGYTF. CDR3 in DNA: TGCAGCGTTGCGGGACAGGGCGGTAACTATGGCTACACCTTC.

The chain joins TRBV11-2 to TRBJ2-5, with 9 bases aligning to TRBD2. This CDR3 spans 18 amino acids. Germline-derived CDR1 and CDR2 are SGHAT and FQNNGV. The junction had 9 bases not matched to a gene; V was cut back by 1 base and J by 0 bases. The CDR3 protein is CASSLGVAGATNQETQYF. In nucleotides, the CDR3 is TGTGCCAGCAGCTTAGGAGTAGCGGGGGCGACCAACCAAGAGACCCAGTACTTC. Full variable domain (remainder filled in from reference TRBV11-2 and TRBJ2-5): EAGVAQSPRYKIIEKRQSVAFWCNPISGHATLYWYQQILGQGPKLLIQFQNNGVVDDSQLPKDRFSAERLKGVDSTLKIQPAKLEDSAVYLCASSLGVAGATNQETQYFGPGTRLLVL.